Presented here are 12 T cell receptor beta chains from one specimen sequenced in a study of beta chain features in type 1 diabetes. Study-wide results and limits: For Type 1 diabetes patients, all four CD4+ subsets carried TCRB CDR3s that were moderately but significantly shorter.

These receptors' targets are unknown. Sequencing targeted expressed TCRB transcripts, as all isolated RNA had been reverse transcribed. Here immunoSEQ multiplex PCR was the method, and the copy in TCRdb shows in-frame clones only, minus some. The sample gives over 650,000 clones, over 11% of which show up once; just under 0.04% is in the top ten. The sample consisted of naive CD4+ T cells from blood. All receptors come from a man aged 18 to 30 with type 1 diabetes.

V usage is TRBV2 and J usage is TRBJ1-1, with 7 bases fitting TRBD1. Germline CDR1 is SNHLY and CDR2 is FYNNEI. There are 16 residues in the CDR3. Trimming removed 0 bases from V and 4 bases from J; junction bases left unmatched: 8. CDR3 nucleotides: TGTGCCAGCAGTGAAGCGCTTAGGGGGCAGGGCACTGAAGCTTTCTTT. This translates into CASSEALRGQGTEAFF. Full variable domain (outside the CDR3, taken from reference TRBV2 and TRBJ1-1): EPEVTQTPSHQVTQMGQEVILRCVPISNHLYFYWYRQILGQKVEFLVSFYNNEISEKSEIFDDQFSVERPDGSNFTLKIRSTKLEDSAMYFCASSEALRGQGTEAFFGQGTRLTVV.

The chain uses TRBV10-3 and TRBJ2-1; 8 nucleotides match TRBD2. The J segment lost 8 bases and the V segment lost 4 bases, leaving 10 bases of the junction unmatched. Per germline, CDR1 ENHRY and CDR2 SYGVKD. CDR3 length equals 15 residues. The CDR3: CAISAAGTSLYEQFF. The CDR3 DNA is TGTGCCATCAGTGCCGCCGGGACTAGTTTATATGAGCAGTTCTTC.

The rearrangement joins TRBV6-5 to TRBJ2-5; D is unclear. V lost 6 bases, J lost 1 base, and 12 bases lay in between. The CDR3 has 14 residues. From germline, CDR1 is MNHEY and CDR2 SVGAGI. This CDR3 is CASREWQSQETQYF. The CDR3 nucleotides are TGTGCCAGCAGAGAATGGCAATCCCAAGAGACCCAGTACTTC.

This chain uses TRBV7-3 with TRBJ1-5, with no clear D. Germline assignment: CDR1 SGHTA and CDR2 FQGTGA. Trimming left V 5 bases short and J 9 bases short, with 14 bases between. The length of the CDR3 is 13 residues. DNA for the CDR3: TGTGCCAGCAGCCAAAATGACGTGGGGCCCCAGCATTTT. Translated: CASSQNDVGPQHF.

This clone occurred a few times. The V call is TRBV2, the J call TRBJ1-6, with a weak D call TRBD1 (5 bases). This CDR3 has 16 amino acids. V was shortened by 6 bases and J by 2 bases, with 14 bases between the two germline ends. Germline V lookup: CDR1 SNHLY, CDR2 FYNNEI. In DNA, the CDR3 is TGTGCCAGCAGGAAGGGGAAGGGAACCTATAATTCACCCCTCCACTTT. Protein product: CASRKGKGTYNSPLHF.

The sample holds a few counts of this clone. This chain joins TRBV25-1 and TRBJ2-7, with unresolved D. CDR1 MGHDK and CDR2 SYGVNS come from the germline V gene. The ends were cut back, 4 bases at V and 2 bases at J, with 12 bases in the middle. The CDR3 has 14 amino acids. The CDR3 spells CASSGTGVAYEQYF. DNA for the CDR3: TGTGCCAGCAGTGGGACCGGAGTAGCCTACGAGCAGTACTTC.

The rearrangement joins TRBV9 to TRBJ2-3; D gene unclear. Germline CDR1 is SGDLS and CDR2 is YYNGEE. V shed 2 bases and J shed 0 bases, with 10 bases lying between them. There are 15 residues in the CDR3. The CDR3 sequence is CASSVMSISTDTQYF. The CDR3 DNA is TGTGCCAGCAGCGTGATGTCGATCAGCACAGATACGCAGTATTTT. Looking up the rest from reference TRBV9 and TRBJ2-3 gives the full variable domain: DSGVTQTPKHLITATGQRVTLRCSPRSGDLSVYWYQQSLDQGLQFLIQYYNGEERAKGNILERFSAQQFPDLHSELNLSSLELGDSALYFCASSVMSISTDTQYFGPGTRLTVL.

The chain is built from TRBV30 and TRBJ2-1, with D unresolved. Germline V gene sequence: CDR1 GTSNPN, CDR2 SVGIG (reference sequence). V shed 3 bases and J shed 5 bases, with 8 bases lying between them. The CDR3 loop spans 12 amino acids. CDR3 nucleotides: TGTGCCTGGAGCTACATAAACAATGAGCAGTTCTTC. Translated: CAWSYINNEQFF.

This clone was seen only a few times. The V and J genes are TRBV15 and TRBJ1-3, with 7 nucleotides matching TRBD1. Trimming took 3 bases from V and 2 from J; bases not matched to a gene: 4. Germline CDR1 LNHNV, CDR2 YYDKDF (reference sequence). CDR3 length equals 15 residues. The CDR3 DNA sequence: TGTGCCACCAGCAGCCGAACAGGGGCTGGAAACACCATATATTTT. This gives the protein CATSSRTGAGNTIYF.

V gene TRBV10-3 combines with J gene TRBJ2-7; D gene unclear. Germline CDR1 is ENHRY and CDR2 is SYGVKD. The CDR3 runs to 14 residues. The V end was cut by 4 bases, the J end by 0 bases, with 10 bases between. CDR3 sequence: CAISGQVFSYEQYF. As DNA, the CDR3 is TGTGCCATCAGTGGGCAGGTCTTCTCCTACGAGCAGTACTTC.

This clone was counted only a few times. This chain uses TRBV6-1 with TRBJ2-7; D not resolved. The CDR3 is made up of 15 amino acids. Germline assignment: CDR1 MNHNS and CDR2 SASEGT. V lost 8 bases to trimming and J lost 0 bases, with 17 bases between them. The CDR3 spells CASLPQAVLSYEQYF. CDR3 DNA: TGTGCCAGCCTTCCCCAGGCGGTCCTCTCCTACGAGCAGTACTTC.

The rearrangement joins TRBV4-1 to TRBJ1-5; D remains ambiguous. CDR1 and CDR2 from the germline V gene are MGHRA and YSYEKL. The CDR3 has 15 amino acids. V was clipped by 1 base and J by 2 bases, with 9 bases between them. CDR3 protein: CASSQGRGGNQPQHF. The DNA of the CDR3 is TGCGCCAGCAGCCAAGGGCGAGGCGGCAATCAGCCCCAGCATTTT.